Shown below are 10 T cell receptor beta chains from a single sample sequenced in a study of OX40 agonist ivuxolimab in advanced cancers. Clones were read by immunoSEQ multiplex PCR, and TCRdb kept only the in-frame ones, dropping some. The sample consists of under 25,000 clones, around 80% of them appearing once. Here the sequenced sample was CD4+ or CD8+ T cells sorted from blood, taken in a trial of the OX40 agonist ivuxolimab. Receptor source: an adult with an advanced solid tumor such as melanoma, head and neck, liver or kidney cancer.

This chain links TRBV7-8 with TRBJ2-5; D unresolved. V lost 1 base, J lost 5 bases, and 14 bases lay in between. CDR3 length equals 15 residues. Per the germline V gene, CDR1 is SGHVS and CDR2 is FQNEAQ. The CDR3 reads CASSLVALPGETQYF. Written as DNA, the CDR3 is TGTGCCAGCAGCTTAGTCGCACTACCTGGGGAGACCCAGTACTTC.

By its share, this clone is medium-sized. The V and J genes are TRBV28 and TRBJ2-7; D gene ambiguous. The CDR3 contains 15 residues. Germline values: CDR1 MDHEN, CDR2 SYDVKM. V was shortened by 2 bases and J by 0 bases, with 11 bases between the two germline ends. CDR3 bases: TGTGCCAGCAGTTTACAAGGTCACACCTCCTACGAGCAGTACTTC. Translated, it gives CASSLQGHTSYEQYF.

The genes are TRBV28 and TRBJ2-7; a weak D match, TRBD2 (6 bases). Germline V CDR1 and CDR2: MDHEN, SYDVKM. The CDR3 runs to 14 residues. The V gene lost 7 bases and the J gene lost 0 bases, with 13 bases spanning the gap. The CDR3 region is CASNPPGGSYEQYF. Written as DNA, the CDR3 is TGTGCCAGCAACCCGCCCGGGGGCTCCTACGAGCAGTACTTC.

V is TRBV19 and J is TRBJ2-2; D gene ambiguous. The CDR3 extends over 14 amino acids. Germline CDR1 LNHDA, CDR2 SQIVND (reference sequence). V lost 1 base to trimming and J lost 5 bases, with 8 bases between them. The CDR3, as DNA: TGTGCCAGTAGTATAGGTTGGGTTACCGGGGAGCTGTTTTTT. It yields the protein CASSIGWVTGELFF.

The chain joins TRBV7-3 to TRBJ2-1; 11 bases are a match to TRBD2. The CDR3 length is 12 residues. Germline V lookup: CDR1 SGHTA, CDR2 FQGTGA. V was pared by 5 bases and J by 13 bases, with 4 bases of the junction left unmatched. DNA of the CDR3: TGTGCCAGCAGCATGACTAGCGGGGTTCAGTTCTTC. Residues: CASSMTSGVQFF. Based on the CDR3 plus reference TRBV7-3 and TRBJ2-1, the full variable domain is GAGVSQTPSNKVTEKGKYVELRCDPISGHTALYWYRQSLGQGPEFLIYFQGTGAADDSGLPNDRFFAVRPEGSVSTLKIQRTERGDSAVYLCASSMTSGVQFFGPGTRLTVL.

The V and J genes are TRBV10-1 and TRBJ2-1; no firm D call. This CDR3 has 13 amino acids. The V gene's germline CDR1 is WNHNN and CDR2 SYGVQD (reference sequence). V dropped 4 bases and J dropped 5 bases, with 9 bases sitting between them. CDR3 bases: TGCGCCAGCAGTGGTACACTAAACAATGAGCAGTTCTTC. Amino acid sequence: CASSGTLNNEQFF.

V and J are TRBV29-1 and TRBJ1-1; D possibly corresponds to TRBD1 (5 bases). CDR1 is SQVTM, CDR2 ANQGSEA, per germline. The germline V and J ends were trimmed by 5 bases and 8 bases, with 15 bases remaining between them. CDR3 length: 12 amino acids. CDR3 protein: CSVRGEVLEAFF. For the CDR3, the DNA is TGCAGCGTTAGAGGGGAGGTGCTGGAAGCTTTCTTT.

The chain couples TRBV29-1 to TRBJ1-1, with a tentative D call TRBD1 (6 bases). Germline V CDR1 and CDR2: SQVTM, ANQGSEA. V was cut by 6 bases and J by 8 bases, with 13 bases left in between. The CDR3 length is 11 residues. The CDR3 DNA reads as TGCAGCGTGGGCAGGGGCGCCGAAGCTTTCTTT. It is translated as CSVGRGAEAFF.

This chain connects TRBV11-2 to TRBJ2-1; 8 bases map to TRBD2. Germline values: CDR1 SGHAT, CDR2 FQNNGV. The CDR3 contains 17 residues. J was trimmed by 4 bases and V by 5 bases; bases with no gene match: 13. This chain's CDR3 is CASSDPRNGGAYNEQFF. The CDR3 DNA reads TGTGCCAGCAGCGACCCCCGTAACGGGGGGGCGTACAATGAGCAGTTCTTC.

With respect to this clone: A junction end diverges from the germline sequence, so it may reflect a read error. The chain links TRBV7-7 to TRBJ2-2; 8 positions agree with TRBD1. CDR3 size: 18 residues. In germline, CDR1 is SSHAT, CDR2 FNYEAQ (reference sequence). The CDR3 region is CASSPTPSGGANTGELFF. DNA of the CDR3: TGTGCTAGCAGCCCAACCCCCTCAGGGGGCGCGAACACCGGGGAGCTGTTTTTT.